The next 10 T cell receptor beta chains were all read from a single sample in a study of cytomegalovirus exposure and HLA in healthy donors. Vbeta (60) and Jbeta (13) primers were used in the PCR. Repertoires were generated with immunoSEQ multiplex PCR, while TCRdb's copy carries only in-frame clones and drops some. The data hold over 150,000 clones, with about 69% observed a single time. Sequenced sample: PBMCs. These receptors came from a male donor in good health and CMV-seronegative.

The J gene is TRBJ2-1, the V gene TRBV6-5; the D is unclear. The germline CDR1 and CDR2 sequences are MNHEY and SVGAGI. Trimming removed 3 bases at V and 8 bases at J, with 8 bases between. The CDR3 runs to 12 residues. The CDR3 nucleotides are TGTGCCAGCAGTTATCGCAGCGATGAGCAGTTCTTC. It encodes CASSYRSDEQFF.

This clone was found once. The CDR3 loop reads CASSIFSGIYNEQFF. For the CDR3, the DNA is TGTGCCAGTAGCATCTTTAGCGGGATTTACAATGAGCAGTTCTTC. V usage is TRBV19 and J usage is TRBJ2-1, with 8 bases aligning to TRBD2. With 6 bases clipped from V and 4 bases from J, the junction kept 8 bases outside the gene matches. The V gene's germline CDR1 is LNHDA and CDR2 SQIVND (reference sequence). The CDR3 sequence is 15 residues long.

The chain has TRBV30 and TRBJ1-1; tentatively, D is TRBD1 (6 bases). V was cut by 1 base and J by 4 bases, with 16 bases left in between. CDR1 is GTSNPN, CDR2 SVGIG, per germline (reference sequence). This CDR3 comprises 15 residues. Written as DNA, the CDR3 is TGTGCCTGGAGTGCCCTGGGGGGGGGCGGCACTGAAGCTTTCTTT. It encodes CAWSALGGGGTEAFF.

V is TRBV7-8 and J is TRBJ2-3; D call uncertain. V lost 5 bases, J lost 2 bases, and 17 bases lay in between. The CDR3 is 16 amino acids. CDR1 and CDR2 (germline): SGHVS, FQNEAQ. This CDR3 reads CASSPNKQPYTDTQYF. CDR3 DNA sequence: TGTGCCAGCAGCCCGAATAAGCAACCCTACACAGATACGCAGTATTTT.

The chain recombines TRBV19 with TRBJ2-1; 7 nucleotides line up with TRBD2. The CDR3 length is 13 residues. CDR1 and CDR2 from the germline V gene are LNHDA and SQIVND (reference sequence). The trim removed 1 base at V and 9 bases at J, leaving 3 bases unmatched. The CDR3, as DNA: TGTGCCAGTAGTATAGGGGAGGGGAGTGAGCAGTTCTTC. Amino acids: CASSIGEGSEQFF. Drawing the rest from reference TRBV19 and TRBJ2-1, the complete variable domain is DGGITQSPKYLFRKEGQNVTLSCEQNLNHDAMYWYRQDPGQGLRLIYYSQIVNDFQKGDIAEGYSVSREKKESFPLTVTSAQKNPTAFYLCASSIGEGSEQFFGPGTRLTVL.

The chain uses TRBV28 and TRBJ2-1, with 8 bases aligning to TRBD2. The CDR3 totals 14 residues. Looked up from germline, CDR1 is MDHEN and CDR2 is SYDVKM. J lost 9 bases, V lost 6 bases, and 10 bases had no gene match. The DNA of the CDR3 is TGTGCCAGCAGCCCACTAGCGGAGGGGCCTGAGCAGTTCTTC. The encoded protein is CASSPLAEGPEQFF.

The V call is TRBV7-8, the J call TRBJ2-3; a weak D match, TRBD1 (5 bases). The V end was cut by 4 bases, the J end by 5 bases, with 7 bases between. Looked up from germline, CDR1 is SGHVS and CDR2 is FQNEAQ. CDR3 length equals 12 residues. The CDR3 protein is CASSSTGDTQYF. CDR3 sequence (DNA): TGTGCCAGCAGCTCCACAGGAGATACGCAGTATTTT.

The rearrangement links TRBV7-3 to TRBJ1-3; weak D call: TRBD1 (6 bases). There are 15 residues in the CDR3. Looked up from germline, CDR1 is SGHTA and CDR2 is FQGTGA. Between the trimmed V and J ends, which lost 6 bases and 0 bases, there was a span of 12 bases. The DNA for the CDR3 is TGTGCCAGCAGTACAGGACAGAGCTCTGGAAACACCATATATTTT. This sequence encodes CASSTGQSSGNTIYF.

The chain links TRBV28 to TRBJ1-2; D gene unclear. The V end was cut by 2 bases, the J end by 5 bases, with 12 bases between. This CDR3 has 14 residues. Germline V CDR1 and CDR2: MDHEN, SYDVKM. The CDR3 protein is CASSLAGGIYGYTF. In DNA form, the CDR3 reads TGTGCCAGCAGTTTAGCGGGCGGAATATATGGCTACACCTTC.

The chain couples TRBV11-2 to TRBJ1-1; D is uncertain. V lost 5 bases and J lost 0, with 16 bases in between. This CDR3 is 16 amino acids long. CDR1 SGHAT and CDR2 FQNNGV come from the germline V gene. CDR3 amino acids: CASSRKYQALNTEAFF. CDR3 DNA: TGTGCCAGCAGCCGTAAATATCAAGCGTTGAACACTGAAGCTTTCTTT. The variable domain in full, with the rest retrieved from reference TRBV11-2 and TRBJ1-1, is EAGVAQSPRYKIIEKRQSVAFWCNPISGHATLYWYQQILGQGPKLLIQFQNNGVVDDSQLPKDRFSAERLKGVDSTLKIQPAKLEDSAVYLCASSRKYQALNTEAFFGQGTRLTVV.